Each of the 20 T cell receptor beta chains below was sequenced from the same sample in a study of monozygotic twins with inflammatory bowel disease. TCRdb reprocessed the 5' RACE reads, with one entry per CDR3 protein and no DNA. The sample is made up of over 120,000 distinct CDR3 sequences, and the top ten hold roughly 1.2% of it. Sample: blood. These receptors all come from a human donor with ulcerative colitis or Crohn's disease, or a healthy co-twin of an affected twin (not recorded which).

The CDR3 sequence: CASSFSPGGWDEQFF. J is TRBJ2-1 and V is TRBV28; TCRdb indicates TRBD2, and absent DNA this call remains unverified. This CDR3 comprises 15 residues. Per germline, CDR1 MDHEN and CDR2 SYDVKM.

The rearrangement uses TRBV3-1 and TRBJ1-4. CDR1 and CDR2 (germline): LGHDT, YNNKEL (reference sequence). The CDR3 consists of 13 residues. The CDR3 region is CASSHRQPEKLFF.

The CDR3 loop reads CSARTSGRPGELFF. The V and J genes are TRBV20-1 and TRBJ2-2; without DNA, the TCRdb call of TRBD2 cannot be checked. CDR1 and CDR2 (germline): DFQATT, SNEGSKA (reference sequence). There are 14 residues in the CDR3.

V is TRBV5-1 and J is TRBJ2-2; TCRdb returns TRBD1, unconfirmable since there is no DNA. This CDR3 has 16 amino acids. Looked up from germline, CDR1 is SGHRS and CDR2 is YFSETQ. CDR3: CASSPRQGRVTGELFF.

The chain couples TRBV9 to TRBJ2-3; lacking DNA, the TRBD2 call made by TCRdb goes unchecked. The CDR3 totals 16 residues. Germline lookup yields CDR1 SGDLS and CDR2 YYNGEE. CDR3 sequence reads: CASSVAPTRNRDTQYF. The full variable domain, in which reference TRBV9 and TRBJ2-3 provide the parts outside the CDR3, is DSGVTQTPKHLITATGQRVTLRCSPRSGDLSVYWYQQSLDQGLQFLIQYYNGEERAKGNILERFSAQQFPDLHSELNLSSLELGDSALYFCASSVAPTRNRDTQYFGPGTRLTVL.

The chain carries TRBV7-6 and TRBJ2-7; as DNA is missing, the TRBD2 call by TCRdb cannot be tested. Germline values: CDR1 SGHVS, CDR2 FNYEAQ. CDR3 length: 14 amino acids. The CDR3 reads CASSSGTSFYEQYF.

The CDR3 loop is CASFSGRRETQYF. The rearrangement uses TRBV6-5 and TRBJ2-5; TCRdb outputs TRBD2, but without DNA this stays unchecked. There are 13 residues in the CDR3. The germline V gene has CDR1 MNHEY and CDR2 SVGAGI.

V usage is TRBV11-2 and J usage is TRBJ2-3; TCRdb's D gene call, TRBD1, goes unchecked for lack of DNA. This CDR3 is 16 amino acids long. Germline CDR1 reads SGHAT; CDR2 reads FQNNGV. Here the CDR3 reads CASSLGRGGLADTQYF.

This chain's CDR3 is CASSHTVTGLGPQNEQFF. The chain joins TRBV27 to TRBJ2-1; checking the TCRdb D call of TRBD2 is not possible without DNA. The CDR3 length is 18 residues. Germline V gives CDR1 MNHEY, CDR2 SMNVEV (reference sequence).

This CDR3 is CATALRGTYNEQFF. The V and J genes are TRBV13 and TRBJ2-1. The CDR3 is 14 residues long. Germline V gene sequence: CDR1 PRHDT, CDR2 FYEKMQ (reference sequence).

V is TRBV2 and J is TRBJ1-2; the TRBD1 assignment by TCRdb is unverifiable without DNA. CDR1 is SNHLY and CDR2 is FYNNEI in the germline V gene. The CDR3 is made up of 14 amino acids. This CDR3 reads CASSERGLSYGYTF.

The chain has TRBV15 and TRBJ2-2; absent DNA, TCRdb's TRBD1 call cannot be checked. Looked up from germline, CDR1 is LNHNV and CDR2 is YYDKDF (reference sequence). There are 17 residues in the CDR3. CDR3 sequence: CATSRDFGARNTGELFF.

The gene calls are TRBV7-6 and TRBJ2-1; lacking DNA, the TRBD1 call made by TCRdb goes unchecked. This CDR3 comprises 17 residues. Germline V CDR1 and CDR2: SGHVS, FNYEAQ. Here the CDR3 reads CASSWAPQGNSYNEQFF.

The chain links TRBV9 to TRBJ2-1. The germline V gene has CDR1 SGDLS and CDR2 YYNGEE. CDR3 length: 13 amino acids. The CDR3: CASTGNSYNEQFF.

This chain joins TRBV15 and TRBJ1-5. The CDR3 consists of 16 residues. Looked up from germline, CDR1 is LNHNV and CDR2 is YYDKDF (reference sequence). CDR3 in amino acids: CATSSDREGSYQPQHF.

The chain joins TRBV5-5 to TRBJ2-3; TCRdb's D gene call, TRBD2, goes unchecked for lack of DNA. Germline assignment: CDR1 SGHKS and CDR2 YYEKEE (reference sequence). The CDR3 length is 16 residues. CDR3 sequence: CASSLESRRGTDTQYF.

This chain connects TRBV6-2 or TRBV6-3 to TRBJ2-7; lacking DNA, the TRBD1 call made by TCRdb goes unchecked. Germline V gives CDR1 MNHEY, CDR2 SVGEGT. The CDR3 length is 16 residues. The CDR3 sequence is CASSTTPGQAAYEQYF.

The chain is built from TRBV12-3 or TRBV12-4 and TRBJ2-5. The CDR3 covers 15 residues. This CDR3 is CASSLAGAKGETQYF.

The chain couples TRBV5-1 to TRBJ2-5; there is no DNA to check the TCRdb D call of TRBD2. Germline lookup yields CDR1 SGHRS and CDR2 YFSETQ. The CDR3 extends over 16 amino acids. The CDR3 reads CASSHLRDAGGKTQYF. Combining the CDR3 with reference TRBV5-1 and TRBJ2-5 gives the whole variable domain KAGVTQTPRYLIKTRGQQVTLSCSPISGHRSVSWYQQTPGQGLQFLFEYFSETQRNKGNFPGRFSGRQFSNSRSEMNVSTLELGDSALYLCASSHLRDAGGKTQYFGPGTRLLVL.

The chain employs TRBV28 and TRBJ2-1; there is no DNA to check the TCRdb D call of TRBD1. The germline V gene encodes CDR1 MDHEN and CDR2 SYDVKM. The CDR3 has 16 residues. CDR3 residues: CASSINPGGSYNEQFF. Supplemented by reference TRBV28 and TRBJ2-1, the full variable domain reads DVKVTQSSRYLVKRTGEKVFLECVQDMDHENMFWYRQDPGLGLRLIYFSYDVKMKEKGDIPEGYSVSREKKERFSLILESASTNQTSMYLCASSINPGGSYNEQFFGPGTRLTVL.